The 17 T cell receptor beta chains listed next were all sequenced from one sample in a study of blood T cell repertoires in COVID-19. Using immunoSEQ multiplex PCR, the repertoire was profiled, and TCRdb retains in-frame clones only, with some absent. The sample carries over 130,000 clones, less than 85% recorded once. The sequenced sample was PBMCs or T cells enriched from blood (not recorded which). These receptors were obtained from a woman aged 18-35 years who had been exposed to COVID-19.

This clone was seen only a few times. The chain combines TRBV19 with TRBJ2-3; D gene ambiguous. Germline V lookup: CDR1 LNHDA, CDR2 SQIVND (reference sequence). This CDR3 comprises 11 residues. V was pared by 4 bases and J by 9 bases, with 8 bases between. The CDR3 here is CASSNGRTQYF. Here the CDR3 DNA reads TGTGCCAGTAGTAACGGTAGAACGCAGTATTTT.

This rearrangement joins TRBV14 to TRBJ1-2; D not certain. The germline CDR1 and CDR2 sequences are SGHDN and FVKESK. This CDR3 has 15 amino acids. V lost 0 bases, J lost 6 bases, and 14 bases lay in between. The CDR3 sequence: CASSQDITAANGYTF. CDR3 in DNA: TGTGCCAGCAGCCAAGATATAACAGCCGCGAATGGCTACACCTTC.

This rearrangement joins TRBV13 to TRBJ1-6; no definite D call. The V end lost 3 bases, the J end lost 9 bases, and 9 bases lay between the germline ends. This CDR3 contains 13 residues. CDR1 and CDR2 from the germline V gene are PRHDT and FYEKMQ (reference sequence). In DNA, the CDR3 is TGTGCCAGCAGCTTGGGTCAGCGTTCACCCCTCCACTTT. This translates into CASSLGQRSPLHF.

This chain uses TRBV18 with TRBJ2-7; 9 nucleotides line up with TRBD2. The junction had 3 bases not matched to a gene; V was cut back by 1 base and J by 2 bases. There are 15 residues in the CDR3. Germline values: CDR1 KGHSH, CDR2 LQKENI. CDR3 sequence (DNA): TGTGCCAGCTCACCACTAGCGGGAGACGCCTACGAGCAGTACTTC. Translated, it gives CASSPLAGDAYEQYF.

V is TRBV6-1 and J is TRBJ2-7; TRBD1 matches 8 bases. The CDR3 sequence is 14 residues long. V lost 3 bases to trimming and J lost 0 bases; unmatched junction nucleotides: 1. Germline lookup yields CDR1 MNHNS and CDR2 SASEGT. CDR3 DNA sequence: TGTGCCAGCAGTGACAGGGGGCACTCCTACGAGCAGTACTTC. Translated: CASSDRGHSYEQYF.

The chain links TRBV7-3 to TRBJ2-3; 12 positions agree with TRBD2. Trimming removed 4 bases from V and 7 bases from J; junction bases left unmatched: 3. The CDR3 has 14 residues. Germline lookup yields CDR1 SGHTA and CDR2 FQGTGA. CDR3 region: CASSSLAGGYTQYF. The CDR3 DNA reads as TGTGCCAGCAGCTCTCTAGCGGGAGGGTATACGCAGTATTTT.

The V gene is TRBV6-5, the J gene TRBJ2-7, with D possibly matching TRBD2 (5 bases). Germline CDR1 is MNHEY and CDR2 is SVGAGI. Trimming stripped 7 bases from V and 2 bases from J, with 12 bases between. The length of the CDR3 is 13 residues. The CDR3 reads CASIPTGTYEQYF. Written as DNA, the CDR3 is TGTGCCAGCATTCCAACCGGGACCTACGAGCAGTACTTC.

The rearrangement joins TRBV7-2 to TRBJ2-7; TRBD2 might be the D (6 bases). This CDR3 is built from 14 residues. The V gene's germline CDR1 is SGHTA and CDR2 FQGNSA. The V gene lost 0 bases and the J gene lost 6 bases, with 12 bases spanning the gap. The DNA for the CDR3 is TGTGCCAGCAGCTTAGCGCAAGGAGGGTTCGAGCAGTACTTC. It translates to CASSLAQGGFEQYF.

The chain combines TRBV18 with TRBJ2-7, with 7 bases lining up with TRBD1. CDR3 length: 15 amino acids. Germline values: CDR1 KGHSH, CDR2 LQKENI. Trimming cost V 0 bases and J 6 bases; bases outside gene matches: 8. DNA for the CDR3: TGTGCCAGCTCACCACCGTCGACAGGGTACGGCGAGCAGTACTTC. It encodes CASSPPSTGYGEQYF.

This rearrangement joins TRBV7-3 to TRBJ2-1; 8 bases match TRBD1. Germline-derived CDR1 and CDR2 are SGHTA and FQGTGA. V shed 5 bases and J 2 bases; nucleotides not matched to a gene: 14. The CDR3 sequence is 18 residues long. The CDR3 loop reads CASSPYLLQGAPYNEQFF. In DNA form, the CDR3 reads TGTGCCAGCAGCCCATACCTGCTCCAGGGGGCCCCCTACAATGAGCAGTTCTTC.

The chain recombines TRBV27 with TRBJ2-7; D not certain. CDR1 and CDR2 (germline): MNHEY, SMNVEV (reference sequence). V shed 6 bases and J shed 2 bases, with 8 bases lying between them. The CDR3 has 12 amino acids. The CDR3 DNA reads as TGTGCCAGCAGCCCAACGGCCTACGAGCAGTACTTC. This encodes CASSPTAYEQYF.

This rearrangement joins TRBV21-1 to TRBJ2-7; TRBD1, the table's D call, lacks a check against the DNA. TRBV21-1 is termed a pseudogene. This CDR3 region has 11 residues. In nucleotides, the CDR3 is TGTGCCAGCAGCCCCAACTACGAGCAGTACTTC. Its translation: CASSPNYEQYF.

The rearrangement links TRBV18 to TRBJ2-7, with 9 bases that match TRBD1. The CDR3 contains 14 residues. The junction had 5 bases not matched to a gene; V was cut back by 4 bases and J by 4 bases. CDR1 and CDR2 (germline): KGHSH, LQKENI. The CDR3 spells CASSQGQGSYEQYF. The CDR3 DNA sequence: TGTGCCAGCTCACAGGGACAGGGATCATACGAGCAGTACTTC.

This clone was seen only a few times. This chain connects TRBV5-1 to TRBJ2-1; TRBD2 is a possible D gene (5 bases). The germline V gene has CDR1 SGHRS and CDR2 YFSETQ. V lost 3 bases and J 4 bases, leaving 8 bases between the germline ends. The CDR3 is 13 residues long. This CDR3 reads CASSSSRYNEQFF. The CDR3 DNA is TGCGCCAGCAGCTCTAGCAGATACAATGAGCAGTTCTTC.

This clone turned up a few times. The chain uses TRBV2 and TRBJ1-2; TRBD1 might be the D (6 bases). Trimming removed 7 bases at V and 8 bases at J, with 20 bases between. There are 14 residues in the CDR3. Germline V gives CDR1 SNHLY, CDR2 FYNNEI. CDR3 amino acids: CASTEQGPTQGYTF. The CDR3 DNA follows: TGTGCCAGCACCGAGCAGGGGCCAACCCAAGGCTACACCTTC.

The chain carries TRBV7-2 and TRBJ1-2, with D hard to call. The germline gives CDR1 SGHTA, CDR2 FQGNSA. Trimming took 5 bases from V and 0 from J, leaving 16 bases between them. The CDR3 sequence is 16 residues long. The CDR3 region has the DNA TGTGCCAGCAGCGCCCGTGGAGGGCCGACTAACTATGGCTACACCTTC. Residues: CASSARGGPTNYGYTF.

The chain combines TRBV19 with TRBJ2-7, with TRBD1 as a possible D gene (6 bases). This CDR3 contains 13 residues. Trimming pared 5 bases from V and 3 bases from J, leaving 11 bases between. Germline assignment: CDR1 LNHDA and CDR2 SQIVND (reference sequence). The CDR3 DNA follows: TGTGCCAGTAGTGAACAGGGTAACTACGAGCAGTACTTC. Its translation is CASSEQGNYEQYF.